The sequence of this T cell receptor beta chain was determined in a study of monozygotic twins with inflammatory bowel disease. CDR1 is DFQATT and CDR2 is SNEGSKA in the germline V gene (reference sequence). The CDR3 contains 15 residues. TCRdb reprocessed the 5' RACE reads, keeping one entry per CDR3 protein, no DNA. The table counts a few hundred thousand distinct CDR3 sequences; 2% to 2.5% lies in the top ten. V and J are TRBV20-1 and TRBJ1-5; TCRdb picks TRBD1, but there is no DNA to check that call. The sequence was collected from a human donor with ulcerative colitis or Crohn's disease, or a healthy co-twin of an affected twin (not recorded which). The material sequenced was blood. This CDR3 reads CSATQGQGGNQPQHF.